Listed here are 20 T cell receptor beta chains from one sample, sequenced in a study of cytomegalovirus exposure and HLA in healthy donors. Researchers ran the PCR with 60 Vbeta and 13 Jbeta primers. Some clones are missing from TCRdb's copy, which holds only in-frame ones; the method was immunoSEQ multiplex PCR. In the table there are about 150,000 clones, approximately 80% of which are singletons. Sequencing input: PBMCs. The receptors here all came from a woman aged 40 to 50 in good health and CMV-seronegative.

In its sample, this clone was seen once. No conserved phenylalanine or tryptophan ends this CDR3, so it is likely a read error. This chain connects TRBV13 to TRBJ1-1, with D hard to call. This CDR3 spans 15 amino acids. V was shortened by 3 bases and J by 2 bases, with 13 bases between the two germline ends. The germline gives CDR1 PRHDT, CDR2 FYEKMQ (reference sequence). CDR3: CASSLAPYSNTEAFL. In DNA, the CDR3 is TGTGCCAGCAGCTTGGCCCCATACAGCAACACTGAAGCTTTCCTT.

The CDR3 sequence: CASSYTTGEQYF. CDR3 DNA sequence: TGTGCCAGCAGTTACACAACGGGAGAGCAGTACTTC. The chain carries TRBV6-5 and TRBJ2-7; D is possibly TRBD2 (5 bases). In germline, CDR1 is MNHEY, CDR2 SVGAGI. This CDR3 is 12 amino acids long. V was cut by 2 bases and J by 7 bases, with 9 bases left in between.

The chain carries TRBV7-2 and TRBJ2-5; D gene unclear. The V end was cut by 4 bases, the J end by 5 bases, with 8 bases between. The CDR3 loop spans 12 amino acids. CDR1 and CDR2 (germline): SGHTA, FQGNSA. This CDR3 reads CASSSRLETQYF. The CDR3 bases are TGTGCCAGCAGCTCCCGACTCGAGACCCAGTACTTC.

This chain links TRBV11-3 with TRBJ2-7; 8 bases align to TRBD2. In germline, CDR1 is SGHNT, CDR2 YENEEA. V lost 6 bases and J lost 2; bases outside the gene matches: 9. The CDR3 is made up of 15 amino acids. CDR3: CASRRGSGATYEQYF. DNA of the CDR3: TGTGCCAGCAGAAGGGGTAGCGGGGCGACCTACGAGCAGTACTTC.

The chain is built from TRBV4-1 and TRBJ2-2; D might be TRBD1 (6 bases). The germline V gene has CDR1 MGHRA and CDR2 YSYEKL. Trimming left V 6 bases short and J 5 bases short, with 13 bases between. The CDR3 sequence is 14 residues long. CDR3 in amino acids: CASRRGGETGELFF. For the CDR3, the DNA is TGCGCCAGCAGAAGAGGGGGAGAAACCGGGGAGCTGTTTTTT.

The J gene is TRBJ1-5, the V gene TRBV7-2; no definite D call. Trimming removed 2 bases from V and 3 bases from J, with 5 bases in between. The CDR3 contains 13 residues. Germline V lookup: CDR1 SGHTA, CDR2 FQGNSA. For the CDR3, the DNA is TGTGCCAGCAGCTTACAGGACAATCAGCCCCAGCATTTT. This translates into CASSLQDNQPQHF.

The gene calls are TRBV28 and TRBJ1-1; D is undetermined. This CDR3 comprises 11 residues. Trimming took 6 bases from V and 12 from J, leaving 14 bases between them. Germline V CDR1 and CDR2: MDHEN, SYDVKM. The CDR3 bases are TGTGCCAGCAGCTCCGGACTGTTGTCTTTCTTT. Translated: CASSSGLLSFF.

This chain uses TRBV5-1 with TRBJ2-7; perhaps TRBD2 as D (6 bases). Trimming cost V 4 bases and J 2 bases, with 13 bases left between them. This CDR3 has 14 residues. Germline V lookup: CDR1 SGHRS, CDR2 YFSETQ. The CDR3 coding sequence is TGCGCCAGCAGCCTGGGACTCCAACCCTACGAGCAGTACTTC. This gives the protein CASSLGLQPYEQYF.

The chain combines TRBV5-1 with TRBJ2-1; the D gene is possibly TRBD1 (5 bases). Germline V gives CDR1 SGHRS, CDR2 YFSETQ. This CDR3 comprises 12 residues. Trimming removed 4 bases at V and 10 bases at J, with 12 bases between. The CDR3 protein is CASSPGHSEQFF. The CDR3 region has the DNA TGCGCCAGCAGCCCAGGACACAGCGAGCAGTTCTTC.

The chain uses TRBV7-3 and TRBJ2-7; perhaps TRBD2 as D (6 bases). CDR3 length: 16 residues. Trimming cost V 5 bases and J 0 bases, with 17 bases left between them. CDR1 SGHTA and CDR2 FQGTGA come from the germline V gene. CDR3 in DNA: TGTGCCAGCAGCCTCATGGGGGACTTAAGCTCCTACGAGCAGTACTTC. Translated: CASSLMGDLSSYEQYF. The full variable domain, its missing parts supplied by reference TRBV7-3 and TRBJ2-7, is GAGVSQTPSNKVTEKGKYVELRCDPISGHTALYWYRQSLGQGPEFLIYFQGTGAADDSGLPNDRFFAVRPEGSVSTLKIQRTERGDSAVYLCASSLMGDLSSYEQYFGPGTRLTVT.

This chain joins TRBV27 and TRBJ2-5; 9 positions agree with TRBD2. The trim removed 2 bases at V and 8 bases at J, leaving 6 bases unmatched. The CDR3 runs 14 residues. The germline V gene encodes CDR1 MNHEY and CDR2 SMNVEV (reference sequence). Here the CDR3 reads CASSLVSGSQTQYF. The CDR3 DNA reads TGTGCCAGCAGTTTAGTTAGCGGGAGTCAAACCCAGTACTTC.

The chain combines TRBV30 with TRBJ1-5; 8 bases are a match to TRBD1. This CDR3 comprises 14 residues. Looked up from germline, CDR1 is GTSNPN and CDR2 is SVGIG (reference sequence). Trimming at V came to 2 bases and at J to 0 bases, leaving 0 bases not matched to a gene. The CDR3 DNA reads TGTGCCTGGAGTCAGGGGGCTAGCAATCAGCCCCAGCATTTT. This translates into CAWSQGASNQPQHF.

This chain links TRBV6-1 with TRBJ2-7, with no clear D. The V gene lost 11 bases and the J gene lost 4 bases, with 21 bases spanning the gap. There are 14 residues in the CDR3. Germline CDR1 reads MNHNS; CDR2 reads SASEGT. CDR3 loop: CALAEADGGYEQYF. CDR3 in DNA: TGTGCCCTCGCCGAGGCCGACGGTGGGTACGAGCAGTACTTC.

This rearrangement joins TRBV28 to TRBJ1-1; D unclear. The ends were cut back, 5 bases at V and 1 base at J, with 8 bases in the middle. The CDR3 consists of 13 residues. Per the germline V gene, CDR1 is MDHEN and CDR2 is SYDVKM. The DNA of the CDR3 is TGTGCCAGCAGTCCACTCGAGAACACTGAAGCTTTCTTT. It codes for CASSPLENTEAFF.

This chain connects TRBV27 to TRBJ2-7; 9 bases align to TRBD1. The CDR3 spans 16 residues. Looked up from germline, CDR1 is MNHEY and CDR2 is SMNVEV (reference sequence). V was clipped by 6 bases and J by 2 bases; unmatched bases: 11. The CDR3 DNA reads TGTGCCAGCAGCCTCGGTGGCGGGACAGGGACCTACGAGCAGTACTTC. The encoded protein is CASSLGGGTGTYEQYF.

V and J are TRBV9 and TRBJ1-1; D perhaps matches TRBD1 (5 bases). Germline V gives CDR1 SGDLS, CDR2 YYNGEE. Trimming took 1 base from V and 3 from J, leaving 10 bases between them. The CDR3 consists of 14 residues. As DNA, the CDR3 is TGTGCCAGCAGCGTAATAGGGGATGACACTGAAGCTTTCTTT. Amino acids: CASSVIGDDTEAFF.

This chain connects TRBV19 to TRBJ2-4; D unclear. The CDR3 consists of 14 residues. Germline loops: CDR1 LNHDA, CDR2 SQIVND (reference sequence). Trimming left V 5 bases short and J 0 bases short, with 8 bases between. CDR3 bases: TGTGCCAGTAGTCCGACGGGAGCCAAAAACATTCAGTACTTC. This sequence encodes CASSPTGAKNIQYF. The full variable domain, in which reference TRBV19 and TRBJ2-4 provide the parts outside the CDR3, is DGGITQSPKYLFRKEGQNVTLSCEQNLNHDAMYWYRQDPGQGLRLIYYSQIVNDFQKGDIAEGYSVSREKKESFPLTVTSAQKNPTAFYLCASSPTGAKNIQYFGAGTRLSVL.

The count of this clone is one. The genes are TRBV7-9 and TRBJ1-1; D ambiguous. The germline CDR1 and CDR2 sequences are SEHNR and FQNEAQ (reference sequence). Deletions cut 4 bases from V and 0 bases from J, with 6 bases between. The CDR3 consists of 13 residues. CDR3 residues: CASSSTVNTEAFF. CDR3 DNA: TGTGCCAGCAGCTCAACGGTGAACACTGAAGCTTTCTTT.

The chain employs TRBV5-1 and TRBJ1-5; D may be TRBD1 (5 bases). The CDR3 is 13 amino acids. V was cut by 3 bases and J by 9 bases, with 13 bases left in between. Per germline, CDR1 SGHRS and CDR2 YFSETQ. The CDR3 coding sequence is TGCGCCAGCAGCTCCCGGGGGGAAGGGCCCCAGCATTTT. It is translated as CASSSRGEGPQHF.

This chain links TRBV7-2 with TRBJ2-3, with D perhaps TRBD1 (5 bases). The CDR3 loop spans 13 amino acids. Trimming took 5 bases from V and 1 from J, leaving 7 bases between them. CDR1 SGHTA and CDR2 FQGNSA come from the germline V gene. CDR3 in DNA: TGTGCCAGCAGCCCGACAGGCACAGATACGCAGTATTTT. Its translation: CASSPTGTDTQYF.